This T cell receptor (beta chain) comes out of a study of blood T cell repertoires in COVID-19. Across the study: Acute and convalescent COVID-19 samples came from the United States, Italy and Spain.

Between the trimmed V and J ends, which lost 7 bases and 5 bases, there was a span of 11 bases. The CDR3 sequence is 12 residues long. Looked up from germline, CDR1 is MDHEN and CDR2 is SYDVKM. TCRdb's table, derived via immunoSEQ multiplex PCR, lists solely in-frame clones and lacks some. The sample contains tens of thousands of clones, 91% of which appear only once. The receptor was isolated from a woman older than 75 with acute or convalescent COVID-19. Specimen: peripheral blood. V and J are TRBV28 and TRBJ2-5; D unclear. CDR3 protein: CASTSSPETQYF. CDR3 nucleotides: TGTGCCAGCACTAGTTCGCCGGAGACCCAGTACTTC.